This T cell receptor (beta chain) derives from a study of cytomegalovirus exposure and HLA in healthy donors. Study-level results: Apparent HLA restriction characterized most CMV-associated TCR beta chains in a later analysis.

Primers included in the PCR were 60 Vbeta and 13 Jbeta primers. TCRdb's copy holds only in-frame clones and misses some; the assay was immunoSEQ multiplex PCR. Of about 110,000 clones in the sample, approximately 76% are singletons; the top ten hold less than 9.5%. Concerning this clone itself: Its target is not known.

The clonotype originates from a woman in her 50s in good health and CMV-seropositive. Sequencing was performed on PBMCs.

For the CDR3, the DNA is TGTGCCAGCAGCCGAAGTTCGTTAGAAACAGAGACCCAGTACTTC. It yields the protein CASSRSSLETETQYF. This rearrangement joins TRBV7-6 to TRBJ2-5, with unresolved D. Germline assignment: CDR1 SGHVS and CDR2 FNYEAQ. This CDR3 contains 15 residues. The V and J ends lost 5 bases and 4 bases respectively, with 17 bases between them.